This TCR beta chain was captured in a study of cytomegalovirus exposure and HLA in healthy donors (dated 2017 in TCRdb). About the full investigation: An earlier analysis of some 550 of the donors reported 250 to 300 Gb of sequence data and 100 million to 130 million unique TCR beta sequences from about 179 million T cells. In a later genetic analysis, genome-wide SNP genotypes for about 55% of the roughly 700 donors were used, and that subset was treated as a discovery cohort. Donor age, sex, ethnicity and CMV serostatus were collected together with the repertoire data. An early release covering over 500 HLA-typed donors comprised roughly 300 gigabases of sequencing data and around 85 million unique TCR sequences. Because of strong linkage in the cohort, roughly five DR-DQ haplotypes were treated as single units for association and clustering. Besides the first cohort of roughly 660 subjects, a separate validation cohort made up of 120 different subjects was used. The number of donors typed differed by locus, with roughly 629-640 for A, B, C, DRB1 and DQB1, 522 for DQA1, approximately 580 for DPA1, and roughly 450 for DPB1. In the later analysis, no new phenotypic data were used to find candidate immune exposures; instead, reliance was placed on TCR beta sequences and their occurrence across donors. Of the approximately 400 genotyped donors, 65% to 90% fell in the genetic ancestry cluster associated with self-reported Caucasian donors. The study combined high-throughput TCR immunosequencing, statistical association of individual TCRs with disease status, and machine learning to predict cytomegalovirus infection status. An earlier analysis of 587 of the donors used high-throughput TCR beta sequencing to judge whether each TCR beta V gene segment behaved as functional or pseudogenic. A later analysis re-examined previously published TCR beta repertoires from more than 550 donors and added high-resolution HLA genotyping to investigate patterns of TCR occurrence. Every repertoire in the discovery cohort had been generated on one and the same sequencing platform. HLA typing covered class I and class II loci at four-digit resolution. On average, about 200,000 unique TCR beta nucleotide sequences were sequenced per donor among about 400 genotyped donors of the cohort, with roughly 18% of those sequences being non-productive. The study used immunosequencing to profile the T cell repertoires of several hundred subjects and linked those repertoires to cytomegalovirus serostatus. The aim of the study was to test whether cataloging public T cell receptors could identify signatures of past pathogen exposure.

The cohort was made up of approximately 670 healthy bone marrow donors. At the time of sampling, every cohort member was nominally healthy, though immune exposures that went unrecorded were likely present. The donor was CMV seronegative and was included in the group of a few hundred seronegative cohort members. A peripheral blood sample was collected from each donor, and TCR beta sequencing was performed on peripheral blood mononuclear cells. The Qiagen DNeasy Blood Extraction Kit was used to extract genomic DNA from the blood cell samples. In regard to this clone: Its target antigen remains unknown. No much larger clone is present one base from it, and per-base qualities are unavailable.

Library construction relied on the immunoSEQ multiplex PCR assay. For the multiplex PCR, a mixture combining 60 forward primers for TCR Vbeta segments and 13 reverse primers for TCR Jbeta segments was used. The CDR3 region of rearranged TCR beta genes was amplified from genomic DNA by a multiplex PCR assay. The amplified TCR beta libraries were sequenced on the Illumina HiSeq System as 87-base-pair reads. The paper's data handling went like this. A later analysis tallied approximately 87 million unique TCR beta chains across the 666 repertoires, and some 10 million of those chains were shared by two or more donors. To remove PCR and sequencing errors, raw reads were error-corrected and collapsed into unique sequences using a nearest-neighbor algorithm that merged closely related sequences. Alignment of CDR3 sequences to IMGT reference sequences was used to assign V, D and J gene segments. Each retained sequence needed at least a six-nucleotide match to both a V gene segment and a J gene segment. Rearrangements were classified as productive when the CDR3 lacked stop codons and remained in frame with V and J, and all other rearrangements were classified as non-productive. CDR3 was defined by IMGT convention, running from the second conserved V-encoded cysteine to the conserved J-encoded phenylalanine. The earlier analysis of about 530 of the donors excluded any sequence lacking an unambiguous match to a single V gene segment. In an earlier analysis of approximately 610 of the donors, V segments were called functional above 56.7% productive rearrangements and were called segregating when the between-donor standard deviation exceeded 5%. A statistical classification framework was built to diagnose cytomegalovirus status from the catalog of TCR beta chain sequences. In a later analysis, TCR nucleotide sequences were compared against IMGT/GENE-DB human TR gene sequences so that V and J genes could be assigned. In a later analysis, CDR3 sequences and most-parsimonious VDJ recombination scenarios were assigned using the TCRdist pipeline. A later analysis defined each TCR beta chain by its CDR3 amino acid sequence plus V-gene family, and excluded reads lacking a unique V-gene family. To address suspected cross-contamination and a sequencing artifact, a later analysis removed roughly 580 highly shared, low-generation-probability nucleotide sequences. For each public chain, a later analysis derived a clonal expansion index from normalized ranks of inferred template counts within each repertoire. A later analysis computed generation probabilities with a VDJ recombination model fitted to out-of-frame rearrangements, and checked the results against IGoR. In a later analysis, TCR-TCR, TCR-HLA and TCR-CMV co-occurrence was scored with hypergeometric tests, and a repertoire-size bias correction was applied to TCR pairs. False discovery rates were estimated in a later analysis by permuting HLA or CMV assignments 20 times. In a later analysis, co-occurring TCRs were grouped using DBSCAN, and TCRdist sequence similarity was added for clustering within HLA-allele-positive subsets. For co-occurrence clustering, repertoires with fewer than 30,000 or more than 120,000 public chains were excluded, along with a handful of repertoires with anomalous nucleotide sharing. Not all clones reach the TCRdb copy of this immuneACCESS table, which keeps in-frame sequences only. Checked studies attribute under half of the gap to unresolved V genes and leave the rest unexplained. That table furnishes V, J and clone size, whereas the DNA furnished D and trimming. This sample holds roughly 160,000 clones; just under 80% were observed only once. The ten most abundant clones make up about 1.3% of the sample.

Beyond this particular receptor, the publication reports: A further reported finding was that TCR beta sequences accurately predicted the HLA-A and HLA-B alleles for most subjects in the first cohort. The sequencing pipeline was judged likely to have produced a cluster of highly shared sequence variants as a technical artifact. In a later analysis, most CMV-associated TCR beta chains were found to appear HLA-restricted, with HLA associations seemingly driven largely by CMV exposure. The 87-base-pair reads could not distinguish some IMGT-functional V segments, including TRBV6-2 and TRBV6-3, so those segments were excluded. In a later analysis, 16,951 TCR beta sequences were associated with specific HLA alleles at a false discovery rate of 0.05. Linkage disequilibrium might explain the correlated functional status among segregating V segments, but an unknown experimental factor could not be ruled out. This cohort had only TCR beta chains sequenced, and the lack of alpha or paired-chain data limited which features could be detected. According to a later genetic analysis, donors in an Asian-associated ancestry cluster had fewer N-insertions in productive TCRs than the approximately 650-donor mean. Because counts were too low, 15 to 20 rarely observed V segments, including chromosome 9 orphons, were left out of the earlier analysis of over 550 of the donors. When HLA alleles, especially DR and DQ, strongly co-occurred, TCR associations were difficult to assign to individual alleles. Presence/absence analyses assumed roughly uniform sequencing depth across donors, an assumption that may not hold. A later analysis found that TCR association rates varied across HLA loci, with DRB1 alleles showing the most associated TCRs and HLA-C alleles the fewest. The authors suggested that the approach could potentially be extended to other disease states and immunological phenotypes. Immune exposure information for the cohort was limited to CMV serostatus. V-gene and J-gene trimming of TCR beta chains was associated with a missense DCLRE1C variant in a later genetic analysis, and the association was replicated in an independent cohort. In a later analysis, HLA-associated TCR beta chains showed more clonal expansion and lower generation probabilities than non-associated chains that were equally common. A few of the identified cytomegalovirus-associated TCR beta chains were confirmed in vitro to be specific for cytomegalovirus antigens. While some public TCRs were present in many individuals, most TCR sequences turned up only very rarely across donors. In the study, about 150 TCR beta chains were listed as associated with cytomegalovirus. Because some donors lacked HLA typing at each locus, the association tests relied only on the typed subset. Several of the top co-occurrence clusters appeared to be linked to parvovirus B19, influenza, CMV and Epstein-Barr virus, according to a later analysis. In an earlier analysis of 500 to 650 of the donors, most TCR beta V segments appeared in productive rearrangements about 87% or about 30% of the time, broadly matching IMGT annotations. In both the original and validation cohorts, the classifier was reported to diagnose cytomegalovirus status with high specificity and sensitivity.

For CDR1 and CDR2, the germline V gene lists SGDLS and YYNGEE. Measured from the cysteine to the phenylalanine, the CDR3 is 12 residues long. Solely the CDR3 DNA is kept, with 36 bases framed from the first base. V gives up 4 bases and J gives up 8 bases, and the segment between their germline ends measures 12 bases. The chain is encoded by TRBV9 joined to TRBJ1-2, with the D gene too uncertain to name. The sample was PBMCs. The sequence came from a man aged 30 to 39 in good health and CMV-seronegative. The DNA reads as follows: TGTGCCAGCAGCTCGACACCATTGGGCTACACCTTC. It translates to CASSSTPLGYTF.